Shown below are 27 T cell receptor beta chains from a single sample sequenced in a study of OX40 agonist ivuxolimab in advanced cancers. Library preparation was by the immunoSEQ multiplex PCR assay. TCRdb provides this immuneACCESS table in a form limited to in-frame rearrangements. Some clones are lacking; in checked studies, under half of them reflect an unresolved V gene, and why the rest are absent is not known. The sample records about 45,000 clones, more than 70% of which are singletons. The ten largest clonotypes hold roughly a sixth of the sample. The material was CD4+ or CD8+ T cells sorted from blood, obtained in a trial of the OX40 agonist ivuxolimab. The receptors were sampled from an adult with an advanced solid tumor such as melanoma, head and neck, liver or kidney cancer.

This clone has a single count. The chain combines TRBV5-1 with TRBJ1-1; D is possibly TRBD1 (5 bases). The V end lost 2 bases, the J end lost 5 bases, and 7 bases lay between the germline ends. This CDR3 region has 12 residues. CDR1 is SGHRS and CDR2 is YFSETQ in the germline V gene. CDR3 in DNA: TGCGCCAGCAGCTTCTGGGGGACTGAAGCTTTCTTT. Its translation is CASSFWGTEAFF.

This chain connects TRBV13 to TRBJ2-7; D uncertain. V dropped 6 bases and J dropped 1 base, with 10 bases sitting between them. The CDR3 runs to 13 residues. The germline gives CDR1 PRHDT, CDR2 FYEKMQ (reference sequence). The CDR3: CASSPDTSYEQYF. The CDR3 bases are TGTGCCAGCAGTCCAGACACTTCCTACGAGCAGTACTTC.

The chain employs TRBV27 and TRBJ2-2, with 10 positions matching TRBD2. The J segment lost 5 bases and the V segment lost 8 bases, leaving 17 bases of the junction unmatched. CDR1 is MNHEY and CDR2 is SMNVEV in the germline V gene (reference sequence). The CDR3 consists of 18 residues. CDR3 DNA sequence: TGTGCCAGCGCCAACCTGCGGGCTAGCGGGGGAGAGACCGGGGAGCTGTTTTTT. It translates to CASANLRASGGETGELFF.

The chain joins TRBV10-3 to TRBJ2-7; D not certain. The germline V gene encodes CDR1 ENHRY and CDR2 SYGVKD. V was clipped by 10 bases and J by 4 bases, with 20 bases between them. The CDR3 is made up of 14 amino acids. For the CDR3, the DNA is TGTGCCACTACTATAGGGCCCCTCGGGTACGAGCAGTACTTC. This translates into CATTIGPLGYEQYF.

Notes on this clone: This likely comes from a read error, as the CDR3 has no conserved phenylalanine or tryptophan at its end. The DNA is left out, because the CDR3 cannot be placed on it with certainty; the CDR3 is given as TCRdb lists it. The J gene is TRBJ2-4, the V gene TRBV5-1. Looked up from germline, CDR1 is SGHRS and CDR2 is YFSETQ. Both ends counted, the CDR3 spans 10 residues. The CDR3 sequence is CASSLSVSVV.

The chain couples TRBV2 to TRBJ1-5; D is perhaps TRBD1 (6 bases). V gave up 4 bases and J gave up 3 bases, with 19 bases separating them. Germline loops: CDR1 SNHLY, CDR2 FYNNEI. This CDR3 is built from 17 residues. For the CDR3, the DNA is TGTGCCAGCAGTGGAGGGTTGGACAGAACTACCAATCAGCCCCAGCATTTT. It translates to CASSGGLDRTTNQPQHF.

J is TRBJ2-1 and V is TRBV19; D may be TRBD1 or TRBD2 (5 bases each). Germline loops: CDR1 LNHDA, CDR2 SQIVND (reference sequence). This CDR3 comprises 17 residues. V lost 4 bases and J 6 bases, leaving 22 bases between the germline ends. DNA of the CDR3: TGTGCCAGTAGTAAGGGACCTCTTGACTCGTGGGGCAATGAGCAGTTCTTC. Translation: CASSKGPLDSWGNEQFF.

This sequence joins TRBV11-2 and TRBJ1-5; tentative D call: TRBD1 (6 bases). The germline V gene has CDR1 SGHAT and CDR2 FQNNGV. Between the trimmed V and J ends, which lost 4 bases and 6 bases, there was a span of 16 bases. This CDR3 region has 15 residues. CDR3 in DNA: TGTGCCAGCAGCTGGACTGGGGGGCCGGGTCAGCCCCAGCATTTT. Translating gives CASSWTGGPGQPQHF.

The chain has TRBV7-6 and TRBJ2-7, with 9 nucleotides matching TRBD1. This CDR3 has 14 amino acids. Per the germline V gene, CDR1 is SGHVS and CDR2 is FNYEAQ. The V gene end was trimmed by 5 bases and the J gene end by 4 bases; junction bases not matched to a gene: 6. The CDR3 DNA is TGTGCCAGCAGCCGGGGACAGGGTGGGTACGAGCAGTACTTC. The encoded protein is CASSRGQGGYEQYF.

Points on this clone: The same CDR3 also results from other DNA sequences found in this sample. The chain's CDR3 is CASSQDEASYNYGYTF. CDR3 bases: TGTGCCAGCAGCCAAGATGAGGCCAGCTATAACTATGGCTACACCTTC. This chain connects TRBV4-2 to TRBJ1-2, with D uncertain. Trimming shortened V by 0 bases and J by 1 base, and 12 bases separated the two germline ends. The CDR3 loop spans 16 amino acids. Germline V lookup: CDR1 LGHNA, CDR2 YNFKEQ.

The gene calls are TRBV4-1 and TRBJ2-1; the D gene could be TRBD1 or TRBD2 (6 bases each). The CDR3 totals 16 residues. CDR1 and CDR2 from the germline V gene are MGHRA and YSYEKL. V lost 5 bases and J 4 bases, leaving 18 bases between the germline ends. DNA of the CDR3: TGCGCCAGCAGCTCCCAAGTCGGGGGCGCGTACAATGAGCAGTTCTTC. Protein product: CASSSQVGGAYNEQFF.

J is TRBJ1-5 and V is TRBV7-9; maybe TRBD1 (7 bases). The end of the DNA aligns better with TRBJ2-3, so the J call may be wrong. The CDR3 sequence is 16 residues long. Germline assignment: CDR1 SEHNR and CDR2 FQNEAQ (reference sequence). CDR3 DNA: TGTGCCAGCAGCTTAGGACAGGGAGGCTACAATCAGCCCCAGTATTTT. Translating gives CASSLGQGGYNQPQYF.

This clone occurred once. This chain joins TRBV19 and TRBJ2-2; perhaps D is TRBD1 or TRBD2 (5 bases each). Germline CDR1 is LNHDA and CDR2 is SQIVND (reference sequence). Trimming shortened V by 7 bases and J by 1 base, and 13 bases separated the two germline ends. CDR3 length: 15 residues. CDR3 loop: CASKLGRRNTGELFF. The CDR3 DNA reads TGTGCCAGTAAACTGGGACGGAGGAACACCGGGGAGCTGTTTTTT.

This chain uses TRBV10-1 with TRBJ1-5; 7 bases align to TRBD1. This CDR3 has 13 residues. The V and J ends lost 10 bases and 3 bases, in that order; junction bases with no gene match: 6. Germline V gene data show CDR1 as WNHNN and CDR2 as SYGVQD (reference sequence). The CDR3 region is CAMIQGFNQPQHF. The CDR3 bases are TGCGCCATGATACAGGGGTTCAATCAGCCCCAGCATTTT.

The chain is built from TRBV5-6 and TRBJ2-1; 9 bases line up with TRBD2. Germline V gene sequence: CDR1 SGHDT, CDR2 YYEEEE. Trimming took 1 base from V and 6 from J; bases not matched to a gene: 5. CDR3 length: 15 amino acids. CDR3 sequence: CASSLNSGGGNEQFF. CDR3 DNA sequence: TGTGCCAGCAGCTTGAATAGCGGGGGCGGCAATGAGCAGTTCTTC.

The CDR3 DNA is TGCGCCAGCAGCTTTGGACTAGCCCCGACCTACGAGCAGTACTTC. This encodes CASSFGLAPTYEQYF. V is TRBV5-1 and J is TRBJ2-7; 8 positions match TRBD2. Germline V gives CDR1 SGHRS, CDR2 YFSETQ. The J segment lost 2 bases and the V segment lost 2 bases, leaving 6 bases of the junction unmatched. The CDR3 totals 15 residues.

V usage is TRBV2 and J usage is TRBJ2-1, with TRBD1 matching 7 bases. V lost 6 bases and J lost 0; bases outside the gene matches: 8. From germline, CDR1 is SNHLY and CDR2 FYNNEI. CDR3 length: 16 residues. This CDR3 is CASRVDRASSYNEQFF. CDR3 sequence (DNA): TGTGCCAGCAGGGTAGACAGGGCAAGCTCCTACAATGAGCAGTTCTTC.

This clone was observed once. The rearrangement uses TRBV9 and TRBJ1-1; 8 bases line up with TRBD1. V trimming: 4 bases; J trimming: 0 bases; junction bases outside the gene matches: 8. This CDR3 has 16 residues. Per the germline V gene, CDR1 is SGDLS and CDR2 is YYNGEE. CDR3 sequence reads: CASSPGGQGMNTEAFF. The CDR3 DNA sequence: TGTGCCAGCAGCCCAGGAGGACAGGGAATGAACACTGAAGCTTTCTTT.

The chain recombines TRBV5-1 with TRBJ2-7; D unresolved. The germline V gene has CDR1 SGHRS and CDR2 YFSETQ. There are 13 residues in the CDR3. V dropped 0 bases and J dropped 3 bases, with 7 bases sitting between them. CDR3 bases: TGCGCCAGCAGCTTGGACTCGTTCTACGAGCAGTACTTC. Translation: CASSLDSFYEQYF.

The chain uses TRBV4-1 and TRBJ2-7, with TRBD1 as a possible D gene (6 bases). V was pared by 1 base and J by 2 bases, with 9 bases between. From germline, CDR1 is MGHRA and CDR2 YSYEKL. The CDR3 is made up of 14 amino acids. CDR3 protein: CASSQVDRTYEQYF. The DNA for the CDR3 is TGCGCCAGCAGCCAAGTAGACAGGACCTACGAGCAGTACTTC.

The J gene is TRBJ2-7, the V gene TRBV5-8, with TRBD2 matching over 8 bases. Per the germline V gene, CDR1 is SGHTS and CDR2 is YDEGEE. The CDR3 consists of 14 residues. Trimming cost V 3 bases and J 0 bases; bases outside gene matches: 2. This chain's CDR3 is CASSWAGGSYEQYF. In DNA, the CDR3 is TGTGCCAGCAGCTGGGCGGGGGGCTCCTACGAGCAGTACTTC.

The genes are TRBV27 and TRBJ2-7, with D perhaps TRBD1 (6 bases). The V gene's germline CDR1 is MNHEY and CDR2 SMNVEV (reference sequence). Trimming shortened V by 3 bases and J by 2 bases, and 8 bases separated the two germline ends. The CDR3 totals 13 residues. CDR3 protein: CASSFGTPYEQYF. DNA of the CDR3: TGTGCCAGCAGTTTTGGGACACCCTACGAGCAGTACTTC.

The gene calls are TRBV5-6 and TRBJ2-5, with no clear D. Germline assignment: CDR1 SGHDT and CDR2 YYEEEE. Trimming pared 3 bases from V and 5 bases from J, leaving 20 bases between. The CDR3 loop spans 16 amino acids. Here the CDR3 DNA reads TGTGCCAGCAGCTCCCCCGCGGAGTTAGGGTTTGAGACCCAGTACTTC. Translation: CASSSPAELGFETQYF.

In DNA form, the CDR3 reads TGTGCCACCAGCAGTGGACTTTACTCCTACAATGAGCAGTTCTTC. Translated, it gives CATSSGLYSYNEQFF. The chain uses TRBV15 and TRBJ2-1; tentative D call: TRBD2 (5 bases). CDR1 and CDR2 from the germline V gene are LNHNV and YYDKDF (reference sequence). V lost 3 bases and J 0 bases, leaving 9 bases between the germline ends. The CDR3 has 15 amino acids.

V and J are TRBV6-6 and TRBJ1-2; no reliable D call. The germline V gene encodes CDR1 MNHNY and CDR2 SVGAGI (reference sequence). The CDR3 consists of 9 residues. Trimming took off 5 bases at V and 12 bases at J, with 7 bases between the two ends. The CDR3 nucleotides are TGTGCCAGCAGTCCCCCCAACACCTTC. Translated: CASSPPNTF.

The rearrangement links TRBV4-1 to TRBJ2-7; TRBD1 matches at 8 bases. Germline V gene data show CDR1 as MGHRA and CDR2 as YSYEKL. The CDR3 sequence is 15 residues long. The V gene end was trimmed by 2 bases and the J gene end by 0 bases; junction bases not matched to a gene: 3. The CDR3 bases are TGCGCCAGCAGCCAACCGGGACAGGCCTCCTACGAGCAGTACTTC. As protein: CASSQPGQASYEQYF.

This clone appeared a single time. V is TRBV7-9 and J is TRBJ1-2; D is unclear. Germline V gene sequence: CDR1 SEHNR, CDR2 FQNEAQ (reference sequence). CDR3 length: 13 residues. V was cut by 4 bases and J by 0 bases, with 6 bases left in between. The CDR3 loop is CASSSGANYGYTF. In nucleotides, the CDR3 is TGTGCCAGCAGCTCGGGCGCTAACTATGGCTACACCTTC.